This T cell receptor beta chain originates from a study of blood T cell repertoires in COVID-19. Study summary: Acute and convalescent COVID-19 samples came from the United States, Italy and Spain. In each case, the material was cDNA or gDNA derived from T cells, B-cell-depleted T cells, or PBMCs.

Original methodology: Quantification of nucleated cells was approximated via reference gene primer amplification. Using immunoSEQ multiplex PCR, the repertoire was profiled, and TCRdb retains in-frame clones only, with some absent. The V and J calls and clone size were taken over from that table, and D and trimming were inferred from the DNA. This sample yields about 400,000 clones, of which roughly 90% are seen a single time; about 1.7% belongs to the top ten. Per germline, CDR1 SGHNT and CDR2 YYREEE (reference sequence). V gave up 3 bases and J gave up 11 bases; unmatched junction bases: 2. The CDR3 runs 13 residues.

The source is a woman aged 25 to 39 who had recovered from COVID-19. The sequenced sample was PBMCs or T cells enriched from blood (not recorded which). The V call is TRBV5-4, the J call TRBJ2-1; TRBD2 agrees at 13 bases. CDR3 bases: TGTGCCAGCAGCTGGGGACTAGCGGGGCAGCAGTTCTTC. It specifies CASSWGLAGQQFF.